This TCR beta chain is drawn from a study of blood T cell repertoires in COVID-19. On the study more broadly: T cells, B-cell-depleted T cells, or PBMCs supplied cDNA or gDNA.

V was pared by 1 base and J by 7 bases, with 10 bases between. This CDR3 spans 13 amino acids. The germline gives CDR1 SNHLY, CDR2 FYNNEI. In the authors' methods: Amplification from reference gene primers served as the basis for estimated nucleated cell counts. This table comes from immunoSEQ multiplex PCR, and its TCRdb copy is limited to in-frame clones, with some not included. V and J calls plus clone size are reproduced from that table; the DNA served to infer D and trimming. The sample lists about 170,000 clones, around four fifths seen once, with approximately 8.1% in the top ten. The rearrangement links TRBV2 to TRBJ2-5; D ambiguous. The clonotype comes from a woman aged 80 or over with COVID-19, enrolled during active disease. The specimen sequenced was peripheral blood. As DNA, the CDR3 is TGTGCCAGCAGTGAAGGGCCCACGGGGACCCAGTACTTC. It encodes CASSEGPTGTQYF.